This record concerns one TCR beta chain sequence. Its antigen is currently unknown. This may be a read error: a much more frequent sequence differs by one nucleotide. The data derive from a study of read filtering for tumor transcriptome and immune sequencing. Study-wide background: Revised staging placed 8 patients in R-ISS I, approximately 16 in II, over 5 in III. DNase treatment preceded whole-transcriptome library preparation. RNA-seq yielded only roughly 80 to 1,400 TCR reads, IR-seq about 4 to 10.27 million.

Study observations and caveats: Even smaller IR-seq throughput identified most shared clonotypes.

This library used roughly 370 ng RNA and molecular barcoded adaptors spanning alpha/delta and beta/gamma chains. TCRdb redid the calling of the reads with MiXCR, one entry per CDR3 protein. The sample records about 50,000 distinct CDR3 sequences, around 19% being singletons. Germline CDR1 is SQVTM and CDR2 is ANQGSEA. The CDR3 is 15 residues long. Sequenced sample: a population of CD138-negative cells sorted from bone marrow. The chain carries TRBV29-1 and TRBJ2-3; 9 bases align to TRBD1. The TCR was taken from a donor at least 40 years old with multiple myeloma. CDR3: CSVETPDRGTDTRYF. The DNA of the CDR3 is TGCAGCGTTGAAACCCCGGACAGGGGAACAGATACGCGGTATTTT.